The 8 T cell receptor beta chains in this list originate from one sample, sequenced in a study of early T cells in non-severe SARS-CoV-2 infection. TCRdb recomputed calls from the 5' RACE reads with MiXCR, one row per CDR3 protein. The table includes 75,000 to 90,000 distinct CDR3 sequences, about 15% detected once. Sequencing input: whole blood. The receptors originated from an adult who was a healthcare worker with PCR-confirmed SARS-CoV-2 infection or an uninfected control (not recorded which).

In its sample, this clonotype was seen many times. The V call is TRBV12-3 or TRBV12-4, the J call TRBJ2-1; possibly TRBD2 for D (6 bases). The CDR3 extends over 15 amino acids. Trimming took 3 bases from V and 1 from J, leaving 10 bases between them. CDR3 nucleotides: TGTGCCAGCAGTTTGTGGGGGGAATCCTACAATGAGCAGTTCTTC. This encodes CASSLWGESYNEQFF.

The V and J genes are TRBV20-1 and TRBJ2-4; perhaps D is TRBD1 or TRBD2 (5 bases each). Germline CDR1 and CDR2: DFQATT and SNEGSKA (reference sequence). The CDR3 length is 11 residues. V lost 0 bases, J lost 15 bases, and 12 bases lay in between. This chain's CDR3 is CSARDRDPPYF. Here the CDR3 DNA reads TGCAGTGCTAGAGATCGGGACCCTCCGTACTTC.

This clonotype was counted between two and nine times. CDR3 amino acids: CASSPHATGELFF. CDR3 bases: TGTGCCAGCAGCCCGCATGCCACCGGGGAGCTGTTTTTT. The chain carries TRBV11-2 and TRBJ2-2; D is unclear. Per the germline V gene, CDR1 is SGHAT and CDR2 is FQNNGV. V lost 5 bases, J lost 4 bases, and 8 bases lay in between. The CDR3 extends over 13 amino acids.

The chain carries TRBV9 and TRBJ2-2; unclear D gene. CDR3 size: 12 residues. Germline values: CDR1 SGDLS, CDR2 YYNGEE. V lost 3 bases and J lost 6, with 6 bases in between. This chain's CDR3 is CASSGRSGELFF. The CDR3 DNA sequence: TGTGCCAGCAGCGGGCGTTCCGGGGAGCTGTTTTTT.

The chain's CDR3 is CASSSPSGSRQTQYF. For the CDR3, the DNA is TGTGCCAGCAGTTCCCCTAGCGGGAGTCGTCAGACCCAGTACTTC. The chain has TRBV28 and TRBJ2-5; 10 bases fit TRBD2. CDR1 and CDR2 (germline): MDHEN, SYDVKM. J gave up 6 bases and V 4 bases, and 8 bases lay outside the gene matches. The CDR3 extends over 15 amino acids.

This clonotype was seen a handful of times. The chain links TRBV27 to TRBJ2-1, with a weak D call TRBD1 (5 bases). The CDR3 loop spans 16 amino acids. Trimming took off 2 bases at V and 1 base at J, with 12 bases between the two ends. Germline values: CDR1 MNHEY, CDR2 SMNVEV (reference sequence). The CDR3 loop is CASSLPQTDSYNEQFF. DNA of the CDR3: TGTGCCAGCAGTTTACCCCAGACAGATTCCTACAATGAGCAGTTCTTC.

The J gene is TRBJ2-7, the V gene TRBV28; TRBD2 agrees at 8 bases. With 3 bases clipped from V and 7 bases from J, the junction kept 11 bases outside the gene matches. The germline CDR1 and CDR2 sequences are MDHEN and SYDVKM. This CDR3 spans 15 amino acids. This chain's CDR3 is CASSFLTGGKYEQYF. DNA for the CDR3: TGTGCCAGCAGTTTCCTGACGGGAGGGAAATATGAGCAGTACTTC.

The gene calls are TRBV15 and TRBJ1-1, with D possibly being TRBD1 (6 bases). This CDR3 comprises 14 residues. Between the trimmed V and J ends, which lost 0 bases and 11 bases, there was a span of 16 bases. CDR1 is LNHNV, CDR2 YYDKDF, per germline (reference sequence). The CDR3 DNA reads TGTGCCACCAGCAGAGATCCCAAGGGGGGAAAGGCTTTCTTT. Translating it yields CATSRDPKGGKAFF. Together with reference TRBV15 and TRBJ1-1, the CDR3 gives the full variable domain: DAMVIQNPRYQVTQFGKPVTLSCSQTLNHNVMYWYQQKSSQAPKLLFHYYDKDFNNEADTPDNFQSRRPNTSFCFLDIRSPGLGDTAMYLCATSRDPKGGKAFFGQGTRLTVV.